The 13 T cell receptor beta chains reported below all come from one sample, sequenced in a study of cytomegalovirus exposure and HLA in healthy donors. Vbeta (60) and Jbeta (13) primers were used in the PCR. Only in-frame clones appear in the TCRdb table, and some are missing; sequencing was by immunoSEQ multiplex PCR. This table has some 180,000 clones, 80% appearing once. The sample taken for sequencing was PBMCs. All receptors come from a girl aged 5 to 17 in good health and CMV-seropositive.

This sequence joins TRBV16 and TRBJ2-7; 7 nucleotides agree with TRBD1. The CDR3 spans 14 residues. The germline V gene has CDR1 KGHSY and CDR2 FQNENV. J was trimmed by 2 bases and V by 5 bases; bases with no gene match: 6. The CDR3 is CASSDRQGAYEQYF. CDR3 coding DNA: TGTGCCAGCAGCGATCGACAGGGAGCCTACGAGCAGTACTTC.

The sample holds a few counts of this clone. This chain uses TRBV14 with TRBJ1-2; D remains unclear. V was trimmed by 0 bases and J by 8 bases, leaving 10 bases between them. Germline CDR1 SGHDN, CDR2 FVKESK. This CDR3 region has 13 residues. The chain's CDR3 is CASSQDSSGGYTF. Here the CDR3 DNA reads TGTGCCAGCAGCCAAGATAGTTCAGGAGGCTACACCTTC.

The V gene is TRBV4-2, the J gene TRBJ2-1; TRBD2 agrees at 10 bases. The trim removed 4 bases at V and 7 bases at J, leaving 7 bases unmatched. Germline CDR1 and CDR2: LGHNA and YNFKEQ. CDR3 length: 15 residues. The CDR3 nucleotides are TGTGCCAGCAGCCCTAAAGCGGGAGGGGGGAATGAGCAGTTCTTC. Residues: CASSPKAGGGNEQFF.

The chain combines TRBV29-1 with TRBJ2-3; TRBD2 matches at 10 bases. The junction had 9 bases not matched to a gene; V was cut back by 1 base and J by 2 bases. Germline-derived CDR1 and CDR2 are SQVTM and ANQGSEA. The CDR3 contains 17 residues. DNA of the CDR3: TGCAGCGTTGAAGGGGGGGTAGCGGGAGGAGACACAGATACGCAGTATTTT. Its protein is CSVEGGVAGGDTDTQYF.

The chain has TRBV30 and TRBJ2-5; 11 bases map to TRBD2. This CDR3 region has 17 residues. CDR1 and CDR2 from the germline V gene are GTSNPN and SVGIG (reference sequence). The V and J ends lost 2 bases and 5 bases, in that order; junction bases with no gene match: 13. Written as DNA, the CDR3 is TGTGCCTGGAGTAGGGACCGACGACTAGCGGGACTGGAGACCCAGTACTTC. Encoded protein: CAWSRDRRLAGLETQYF.

The gene calls are TRBV10-3 and TRBJ2-1; 7 positions agree with TRBD2. There are 17 residues in the CDR3. Germline V gene data show CDR1 as ENHRY and CDR2 as SYGVKD. Trimming at V came to 0 bases and at J to 2 bases, leaving 7 bases not matched to a gene. The CDR3 is CAISESLTSGTYNEQFF. CDR3 nucleotide sequence: TGTGCCATCAGTGAGTCTCTGACGAGCGGGACCTACAATGAGCAGTTCTTC.

CDR3 residues: CASSFGGRVYEQYF. The CDR3 coding sequence is TGTGCCAGCAGCTTTGGCGGGAGGGTTTACGAGCAGTACTTC. The chain carries TRBV5-6 and TRBJ2-7; 9 positions agree with TRBD2. The CDR3 is made up of 14 amino acids. V lost 2 bases, J lost 4 bases, and 4 bases stayed unmatched. The germline CDR1 and CDR2 sequences are SGHDT and YYEEEE.

V and J are TRBV30 and TRBJ2-3, with 10 bases that match TRBD2. CDR3 length equals 15 residues. The germline V gene has CDR1 GTSNPN and CDR2 SVGIG (reference sequence). After removal of 5 bases from V and 1 base from J, the junction contained 6 bases not matched to a gene. CDR3 amino acids: CAWDTGTSGTDTQYF. As DNA, the CDR3 is TGTGCCTGGGATACCGGGACTAGCGGCACAGATACGCAGTATTTT.

The rearrangement joins TRBV4-1 to TRBJ2-7; 9 nucleotides agree with TRBD1. V was pared by 3 bases and J by 1 base, with 4 bases of the junction left unmatched. Germline loops: CDR1 MGHRA, CDR2 YSYEKL. The CDR3 runs 15 residues. The CDR3 sequence is CASSHSTGGSYEQYF. The CDR3 nucleotides are TGCGCCAGCAGCCACTCGACAGGGGGGTCCTACGAGCAGTACTTC.

The chain has TRBV9 and TRBJ2-7; TRBD2 agrees at 11 bases. CDR3 length: 15 residues. Looked up from germline, CDR1 is SGDLS and CDR2 is YYNGEE. V lost 1 base, J lost 3 bases, and 3 bases stayed unmatched. CDR3 nucleotide sequence: TGTGCCAGCAGCGTACTAGCGGGAGGCTACTACGAGCAGTACTTC. This encodes CASSVLAGGYYEQYF. The variable domain in full, completed from reference TRBV9 and TRBJ2-7, reads DSGVTQTPKHLITATGQRVTLRCSPRSGDLSVYWYQQSLDQGLQFLIQYYNGEERAKGNILERFSAQQFPDLHSELNLSSLELGDSALYFCASSVLAGGYYEQYFGPGTRLTVT.

The rearrangement joins TRBV2 to TRBJ2-7; possible D gene TRBD2, 5 bases. V lost 10 bases and J 0 bases, leaving 13 bases between the germline ends. CDR1 is SNHLY and CDR2 is FYNNEI in the germline V gene. This CDR3 has 13 amino acids. CDR3 amino acids: CATRAATSYEQYF. The CDR3 DNA is TGTGCCACCCGAGCGGCAACCTCCTACGAGCAGTACTTC.

V usage is TRBV19 and J usage is TRBJ1-6, with 8 bases aligning to TRBD1. J was trimmed by 7 bases and V by 5 bases; bases with no gene match: 7. This CDR3 comprises 15 residues. Germline lookup yields CDR1 LNHDA and CDR2 SQIVND (reference sequence). CDR3 coding DNA: TGTGCCAGTAGTCCTTCAGGGGGCGCGAATTCACCCCTCCACTTT. Its translation is CASSPSGGANSPLHF.

V gene TRBV19 combines with J gene TRBJ2-1; TRBD1 aligns across 7 bases. Germline CDR1 is LNHDA and CDR2 is SQIVND (reference sequence). This CDR3 region has 17 residues. V lost 3 bases and J lost 0; bases outside the gene matches: 8. In DNA form, the CDR3 reads TGTGCCAGTAGTATTAGTACGACAGGGAACTCCTACAATGAGCAGTTCTTC. This encodes CASSISTTGNSYNEQFF.